The 23 T cell receptor beta chains presented below share a single source sample, sequenced in a study of cytomegalovirus exposure and HLA in healthy donors. The PCR made use of 60 Vbeta and 13 Jbeta primers. Using immunoSEQ multiplex PCR, the repertoire was profiled, and TCRdb retains in-frame clones only, with some absent. In the table there are under 150,000 clones, 70% to 80% of which are singletons. The sequenced sample was PBMCs. The receptors were gathered from a woman between 45 and 60 years old in good health and CMV-seropositive.

This CDR3 is CAIRSPSGGGEQFF. The CDR3 bases are TGTGCCATCAGATCGCCTAGCGGGGGGGGTGAGCAGTTCTTC. This sequence joins TRBV10-3 and TRBJ2-1; 12 nucleotides match TRBD2. The CDR3 loop spans 14 amino acids. Looked up from germline, CDR1 is ENHRY and CDR2 is SYGVKD. J lost 9 bases, V lost 6 bases, and 6 bases had no gene match.

The chain is built from TRBV7-3 and TRBJ2-3; possibly TRBD2 for D (6 bases). Germline V CDR1 and CDR2: SGHTA, FQGTGA. The CDR3 spans 15 residues. Deletions cut 5 bases from V and 1 base from J, with 13 bases between. Here the CDR3 DNA reads TGTGCCAGCAGCCGGGGGACCTCCGGCACAGATACGCAGTATTTT. This sequence encodes CASSRGTSGTDTQYF. Using reference TRBV7-3 and TRBJ2-3 for the parts outside the CDR3, the full variable domain is GAGVSQTPSNKVTEKGKYVELRCDPISGHTALYWYRQSLGQGPEFLIYFQGTGAADDSGLPNDRFFAVRPEGSVSTLKIQRTERGDSAVYLCASSRGTSGTDTQYFGPGTRLTVL.

J is TRBJ1-2 and V is TRBV5-1; D is perhaps TRBD1 (5 bases). The CDR3 totals 13 residues. Germline loops: CDR1 SGHRS, CDR2 YFSETQ. Trimming cost V 4 bases and J 5 bases, with 12 bases left between them. The CDR3 DNA is TGCGCCAGCAGCCAGCAGGGTGGGTATGGCTACACCTTC. Its protein is CASSQQGGYGYTF.

The chain couples TRBV5-6 to TRBJ2-3; D ambiguous. Between the trimmed V and J ends, which lost 2 bases and 6 bases, there was a span of 4 bases. CDR1 is SGHDT and CDR2 is YYEEEE in the germline V gene. CDR3 length: 11 amino acids. As DNA, the CDR3 is TGTGCCAGCAGCTTTGGCGATACGCAGTATTTT. Amino acid sequence: CASSFGDTQYF.

The V gene is TRBV4-2, the J gene TRBJ1-1; D not resolved. The CDR3 is made up of 16 amino acids. V lost 0 bases and J 2 bases, leaving 13 bases between the germline ends. CDR1 is LGHNA and CDR2 is YNFKEQ in the germline V gene. CDR3 in amino acids: CASSQERQVYNTEAFF. The DNA for the CDR3 is TGTGCCAGCAGCCAAGAGCGCCAGGTTTATAACACTGAAGCTTTCTTT.

There are a few counts of this clone. The V gene is TRBV2, the J gene TRBJ2-4; 9 nucleotides line up with TRBD2. V gave up 4 bases and J gave up 4 bases; unmatched junction bases: 5. CDR3 size: 15 residues. CDR1 and CDR2 from the germline V gene are SNHLY and FYNNEI. The CDR3 DNA reads TGTGCCAGCAGTGCCGATCTAGCGGGGAAAAACATTCAGTACTTC. Protein product: CASSADLAGKNIQYF.

J is TRBJ1-2 and V is TRBV27; tentative D call: TRBD1 (6 bases). The germline V and J ends were trimmed by 5 bases and 0 bases, with 19 bases remaining between them. The CDR3 covers 17 residues. The germline V gene encodes CDR1 MNHEY and CDR2 SMNVEV (reference sequence). CDR3 sequence: CASSPYRAPGTNYGYTF. DNA for the CDR3: TGTGCCAGCAGTCCCTACAGGGCGCCCGGTACTAACTATGGCTACACCTTC.

This chain links TRBV19 with TRBJ2-1; TRBD2 aligns across 9 bases. Germline V gene sequence: CDR1 LNHDA, CDR2 SQIVND (reference sequence). This CDR3 is built from 18 residues. With V trimmed by 1 base and J by 4 bases, 11 bases remained unmatched. The CDR3 DNA follows: TGTGCCAGTAGTATAGGGCCAACGAGCGGGAGGCAATACAATGAGCAGTTCTTC. Its protein product is CASSIGPTSGRQYNEQFF.

The chain recombines TRBV21-1 with TRBJ1-3; the table's D call TRBD1 went unverified against the DNA. TRBV21-1 corresponds to a pseudogene. The CDR3 covers 15 residues. The CDR3 DNA follows: TGTGCCAGCAGCAAAGAGGGGGCATTAGGAAACACCATATATTTT. Protein sequence: CASSKEGALGNTIYF.

This clone was seen more than once but under ten times. The chain uses TRBV2 and TRBJ2-2, with 11 bases aligning to TRBD1. Per germline, CDR1 SNHLY and CDR2 FYNNEI. Losses at the gene ends were 5 bases for V and 0 bases for J; bases not matched to a gene: 5. This CDR3 is 17 amino acids long. The DNA of the CDR3 is TGTGCCAGCAGTCTACCGGGACAGGGGGCGAACACCGGGGAGCTGTTTTTT. Its protein product is CASSLPGQGANTGELFF.

This clone was detected once. This chain links TRBV6-4 with TRBJ1-2; TRBD1 matches 9 bases. Losses at the gene ends were 2 bases for V and 8 bases for J; bases not matched to a gene: 9. The CDR3 is 15 amino acids. From germline, CDR1 is MRHNA and CDR2 SNTAGT. The CDR3 region is CASSDPTGGYPGYTF. The CDR3 DNA reads as TGTGCCAGCAGTGACCCTACAGGGGGCTACCCGGGCTACACCTTC.

The chain links TRBV6-5 to TRBJ2-1; the D gene is possibly TRBD2 (5 bases). This CDR3 contains 13 residues. Germline CDR1 and CDR2: MNHEY and SVGAGI. Between the trimmed V and J ends, which lost 2 bases and 9 bases, there was a span of 11 bases. CDR3 protein: CASSYRGLGEQFF. CDR3 nucleotides: TGTGCCAGCAGTTACCGCGGGTTAGGTGAGCAGTTCTTC.

This chain links TRBV4-1 with TRBJ1-6; 8 bases map to TRBD1. Germline CDR1 reads MGHRA; CDR2 reads YSYEKL. The V gene end was trimmed by 0 bases and the J gene end by 6 bases; junction bases not matched to a gene: 7. The CDR3 spans 17 residues. DNA for the CDR3: TGCGCCAGCAGCCAAGATTTGGACAGGGTCCCTAATTCACCCCTCCACTTT. As protein: CASSQDLDRVPNSPLHF.

The V gene is TRBV7-6, the J gene TRBJ2-7, with 10 bases matching TRBD1. V lost 5 bases to trimming and J lost 8 bases; unmatched junction nucleotides: 3. The length of the CDR3 is 12 residues. Germline loops: CDR1 SGHVS, CDR2 FNYEAQ. The CDR3 coding sequence is TGTGCCAGCAGCACGGGACAGGGGAAGCAGTACTTC. Its protein product is CASSTGQGKQYF.

The chain links TRBV6-1 to TRBJ2-3; D not resolved. Trimming removed 6 bases from V and 1 base from J, with 11 bases in between. Germline values: CDR1 MNHNS, CDR2 SASEGT. The CDR3 sequence is 14 residues long. CDR3 DNA sequence: TGTGCCAGCAGCGAACTGGCTCGCACAGATACGCAGTATTTT. Translated: CASSELARTDTQYF.

This clone was counted only a few times. The chain combines TRBV10-3 with TRBJ1-1; weak D call: TRBD1 (5 bases). This CDR3 spans 13 amino acids. The germline gives CDR1 ENHRY, CDR2 SYGVKD. Trimming took 4 bases from V and 5 from J, leaving 11 bases between them. The CDR3 DNA reads as TGTGCCATCAGTGTGACCGCAGGGACTGAAGCTTTCTTT. Encoded protein: CAISVTAGTEAFF.

The J gene is TRBJ2-3, the V gene TRBV5-1; 12 nucleotides align to TRBD2. V was pared by 4 bases and J by 2 bases, with 8 bases of the junction left unmatched. The CDR3 totals 17 residues. Germline values: CDR1 SGHRS, CDR2 YFSETQ. CDR3 region: CASSPGLAGTLTDTQYF. The CDR3 DNA follows: TGCGCCAGCAGCCCTGGACTAGCGGGAACCCTCACAGATACGCAGTATTTT.

This chain uses TRBV5-6 with TRBJ2-5; 7 bases fit TRBD2. Germline V gene sequence: CDR1 SGHDT, CDR2 YYEEEE. The CDR3 has 15 residues. The V gene end was trimmed by 2 bases and the J gene end by 4 bases; junction bases not matched to a gene: 8. CDR3 sequence reads: CASSLDSGLGETQYF. CDR3 sequence (DNA): TGTGCCAGCAGCTTAGATAGCGGGCTTGGAGAGACCCAGTACTTC.

The CDR3 loop reads CASSERSANTEAFF. The CDR3 bases are TGCGCCAGCAGCGAGAGGAGCGCGAACACTGAAGCTTTCTTT. The genes are TRBV5-1 and TRBJ1-1; no reliable D call. The length of the CDR3 is 14 residues. Per germline, CDR1 SGHRS and CDR2 YFSETQ. V lost 4 bases and J 1 base, leaving 11 bases between the germline ends.

This clone appeared a few times. The rearrangement uses TRBV6-4 and TRBJ2-3; D remains unclear. V lost 3 bases and J 0 bases, leaving 4 bases between the germline ends. Germline V gene lookup returns CDR1 MRHNA and CDR2 SNTAGT. CDR3 length equals 13 residues. The CDR3 protein is CASSDPSTDTQYF. CDR3 DNA: TGTGCCAGCAGTGATCCGAGCACAGATACGCAGTATTTT.

The rearrangement uses TRBV5-1 and TRBJ1-1, with 9 positions matching TRBD1. Per the germline V gene, CDR1 is SGHRS and CDR2 is YFSETQ. Losses at the gene ends were 5 bases for V and 0 bases for J; bases not matched to a gene: 8. CDR3 length: 16 residues. Here the CDR3 reads CASRRRTGVMNTEAFF. CDR3 DNA: TGCGCCAGCAGACGGAGGACAGGGGTGATGAACACTGAAGCTTTCTTT.

The chain combines TRBV7-9 with TRBJ1-1, with TRBD1 matching over 8 bases. In germline, CDR1 is SEHNR, CDR2 FQNEAQ (reference sequence). The CDR3 is 15 residues long. The V segment lost 1 base and the J segment 11 bases; nucleotides outside the gene matches: 12. This chain's CDR3 is CASSLGGQGTEEAFF. The CDR3 region has the DNA TGTGCCAGCAGCTTAGGAGGACAGGGTACTGAAGAGGCTTTCTTT.

The chain couples TRBV19 to TRBJ1-1, with 9 bases that match TRBD1. Germline CDR1 is LNHDA and CDR2 is SQIVND (reference sequence). J gave up 4 bases and V 7 bases, and 7 bases lay outside the gene matches. The CDR3 runs 14 residues. As DNA, the CDR3 is TGTGCCAGTACCCCAGGACAGGGGATCACTGAAGCTTTCTTT. Translated: CASTPGQGITEAFF.